The 9 T cell receptor beta chains below come from one sample, sequenced in a study of identical twins. TCRdb redid the calling of the 5' RACE reads with MiXCR, one entry per CDR3 protein. The sample has fewer than 550,000 distinct CDR3 sequences; 13% to 15% are singletons. The same sample was also used in a study of yellow fever vaccine responses in identical twins.

Source material: CD4+ T cells sorted from blood. These receptors all come from a woman aged 18-29 years in good health.

This clonotype was observed at least ten times. The chain uses TRBV2 and TRBJ1-1, with a possible D match to TRBD1 (5 bases). The CDR3 is 12 residues long. Trimming pared 0 bases from V and 7 bases from J, leaving 6 bases between. From germline, CDR1 is SNHLY and CDR2 FYNNEI. This chain's CDR3 is CASSEAGGEAFF. The CDR3 DNA follows: TGTGCCAGCAGTGAAGCGGGGGGTGAAGCTTTCTTT.

The rearrangement uses TRBV15 and TRBJ2-3; D call uncertain. Trimming shortened V by 5 bases and J by 6 bases, and 12 bases separated the two germline ends. Per germline, CDR1 LNHNV and CDR2 YYDKDF (reference sequence). The CDR3 has 13 residues. CDR3 DNA sequence: TGTGCCACCAGCCGGACCATCCGGGATACGCAGTATTTT. It yields the protein CATSRTIRDTQYF. Together with reference TRBV15 and TRBJ2-3, the CDR3 gives the full variable domain: DAMVIQNPRYQVTQFGKPVTLSCSQTLNHNVMYWYQQKSSQAPKLLFHYYDKDFNNEADTPDNFQSRRPNTSFCFLDIRSPGLGDTAMYLCATSRTIRDTQYFGPGTRLTVL.

The sample holds a few counts of this clonotype. The CDR3 coding sequence is TGTGCCATCACGCAGGGCAGCTCCTACGAGCAGTACTTC. Translating gives CAITQGSSYEQYF. This chain uses TRBV10-3 with TRBJ2-7; TRBD1 is a possible D gene (5 bases). Trimming removed 7 bases at V and 0 bases at J, with 10 bases between. In germline, CDR1 is ENHRY, CDR2 SYGVKD. This CDR3 has 13 amino acids.

The sample holds a few counts of this clonotype. The chain carries TRBV7-9 and TRBJ2-5, with a tentative D call TRBD1 (5 bases). The V gene lost 6 bases and the J gene lost 2 bases, with 16 bases spanning the gap. In germline, CDR1 is SEHNR, CDR2 FQNEAQ (reference sequence). This CDR3 is built from 15 residues. The CDR3, as DNA: TGTGCCAGCAGTCCGGTGAAAGGGGTACAAGAGACCCAGTACTTC. It is translated as CASSPVKGVQETQYF.

J is TRBJ1-4 and V is TRBV5-1; the D is unclear. The germline CDR1 and CDR2 sequences are SGHRS and YFSETQ. This CDR3 region has 15 residues. Trimming took off 2 bases at V and 5 bases at J, with 13 bases between the two ends. The CDR3 here is CASSFSGPTNEKLFF. The CDR3 nucleotides are TGCGCCAGCAGCTTCAGCGGGCCGACAAATGAAAAACTGTTTTTT.

The chain carries TRBV5-6 and TRBJ2-5, with unresolved D. Germline V gene data show CDR1 as SGHDT and CDR2 as YYEEEE. V lost 4 bases and J 10 bases, leaving 11 bases between the germline ends. The CDR3 contains 11 residues. CDR3 region: CASSDRQVQYF. The CDR3, as DNA: TGTGCCAGCAGCGATCGCCAGGTCCAGTACTTC.

This clonotype came up a few times. This sequence joins TRBV4-2 and TRBJ1-4, with D perhaps matching TRBD1 (5 bases). Per germline, CDR1 LGHNA and CDR2 YNFKEQ. CDR3 size: 15 residues. The V end was cut by 4 bases, the J end by 10 bases, with 19 bases between. CDR3 amino acids: CASSLERGSLGKLFF. The CDR3 DNA follows: TGTGCCAGCAGCCTAGAGAGGGGAAGTCTCGGAAAACTGTTTTTT.

This clonotype was detected many times. A much larger clonotype is one base distant, so this may be a read error. The chain combines TRBV7-3 with TRBJ2-7; 8 nucleotides agree with TRBD1. This CDR3 has 13 amino acids. The germline V gene encodes CDR1 SGHTA and CDR2 FQGTGA. The trim removed 3 bases at V and 3 bases at J, leaving 1 base unmatched. This CDR3 is CASSFGQGYEQYF. CDR3 nucleotide sequence: TGTGCCAGCAGCTTCGGACAGGGCTACGAGCAGTACTTC.

The sample holds many counts of this clonotype. The V and J genes are TRBV10-3 and TRBJ1-5, with 7 bases that match TRBD1. Per germline, CDR1 ENHRY and CDR2 SYGVKD. J gave up 5 bases and V 4 bases, and 2 bases lay outside the gene matches. The CDR3 extends over 13 amino acids. CDR3 DNA sequence: TGTGCCATCAGTGGAACAGGGGATCAGCCCCAGCATTTT. Its translation is CAISGTGDQPQHF.